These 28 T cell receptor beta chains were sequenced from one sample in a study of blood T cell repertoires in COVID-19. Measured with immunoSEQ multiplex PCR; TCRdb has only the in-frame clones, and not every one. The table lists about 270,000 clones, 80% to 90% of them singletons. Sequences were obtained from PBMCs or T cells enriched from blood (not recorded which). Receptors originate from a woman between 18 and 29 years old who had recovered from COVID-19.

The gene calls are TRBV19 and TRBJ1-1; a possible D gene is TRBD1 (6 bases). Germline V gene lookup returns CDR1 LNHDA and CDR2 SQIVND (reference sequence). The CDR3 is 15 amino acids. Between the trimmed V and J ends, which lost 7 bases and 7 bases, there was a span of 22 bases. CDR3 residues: CASTIGGAKGGEAFF. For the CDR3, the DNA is TGTGCCAGTACGATCGGGGGGGCTAAGGGCGGTGAAGCTTTCTTT.

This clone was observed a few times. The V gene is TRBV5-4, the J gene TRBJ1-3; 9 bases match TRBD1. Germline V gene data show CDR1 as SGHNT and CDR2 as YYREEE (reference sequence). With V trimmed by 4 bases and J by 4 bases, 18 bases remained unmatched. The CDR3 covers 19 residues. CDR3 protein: CASSGEDRGIAMVGNTIYF. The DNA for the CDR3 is TGTGCCAGCAGCGGGGAAGACAGGGGGATCGCTATGGTAGGAAACACCATATATTTT.

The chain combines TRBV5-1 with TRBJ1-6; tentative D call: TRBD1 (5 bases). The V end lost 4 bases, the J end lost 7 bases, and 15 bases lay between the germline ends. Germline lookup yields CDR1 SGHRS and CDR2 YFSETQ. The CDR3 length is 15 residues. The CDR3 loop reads CASSDSLGLNSPLHF. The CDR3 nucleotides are TGCGCCAGCAGCGACAGTTTAGGCTTAAATTCACCCCTCCACTTT.

In DNA, the CDR3 is TGTGCCATCAGTGACAGGGAATGGGGAAACACCATATATTTT. This gives the protein CAISDREWGNTIYF. V usage is TRBV10-3 and J usage is TRBJ1-3; D is perhaps TRBD1 (5 bases). There are 14 residues in the CDR3. V was pared by 3 bases and J by 4 bases, with 10 bases between. CDR1 is ENHRY and CDR2 is SYGVKD in the germline V gene.

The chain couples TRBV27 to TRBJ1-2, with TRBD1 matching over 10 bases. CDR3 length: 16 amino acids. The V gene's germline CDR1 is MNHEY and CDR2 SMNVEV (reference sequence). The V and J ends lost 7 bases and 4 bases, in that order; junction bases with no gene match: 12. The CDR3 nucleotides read TGTGCCAGCACAACAACCCGAGACAGGGGGCTCTATGGCTACACCTTC. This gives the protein CASTTTRDRGLYGYTF.

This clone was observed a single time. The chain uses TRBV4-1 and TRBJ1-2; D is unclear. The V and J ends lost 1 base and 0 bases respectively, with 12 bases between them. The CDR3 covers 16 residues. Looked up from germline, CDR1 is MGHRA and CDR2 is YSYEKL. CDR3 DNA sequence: TGCGCCAGCAGCCAAGCTACAACAGCTTCTAACTATGGCTACACCTTC. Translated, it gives CASSQATTASNYGYTF.

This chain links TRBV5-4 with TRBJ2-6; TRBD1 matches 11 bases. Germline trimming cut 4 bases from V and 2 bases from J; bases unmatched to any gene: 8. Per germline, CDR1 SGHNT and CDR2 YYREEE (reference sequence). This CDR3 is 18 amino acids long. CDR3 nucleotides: TGTGCCAGCAGCCGCGGGGGGACAGGGGGACCTGGGGCCAACGTCCTGACTTTC. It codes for CASSRGGTGGPGANVLTF.

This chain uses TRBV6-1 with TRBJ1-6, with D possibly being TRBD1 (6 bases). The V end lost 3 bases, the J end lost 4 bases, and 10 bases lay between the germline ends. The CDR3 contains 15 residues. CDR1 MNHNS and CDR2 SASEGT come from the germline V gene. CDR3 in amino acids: CASSEVGQYNSPLHF. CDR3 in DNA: TGTGCCAGCAGTGAGGTGGGACAATATAATTCACCCCTCCACTTT.

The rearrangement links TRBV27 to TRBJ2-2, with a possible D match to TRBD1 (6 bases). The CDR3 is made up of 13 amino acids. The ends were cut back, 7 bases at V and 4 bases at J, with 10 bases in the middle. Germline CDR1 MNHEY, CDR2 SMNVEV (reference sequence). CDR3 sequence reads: CASTRDTTGELFF. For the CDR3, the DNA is TGTGCCAGCACCCGGGACACCACCGGGGAGCTGTTTTTT.

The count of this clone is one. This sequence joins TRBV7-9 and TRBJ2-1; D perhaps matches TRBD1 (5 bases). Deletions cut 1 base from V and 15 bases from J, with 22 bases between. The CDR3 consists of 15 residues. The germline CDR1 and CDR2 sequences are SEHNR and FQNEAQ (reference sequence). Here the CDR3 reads CASSLESNPDTNRFF. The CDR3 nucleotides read TGTGCCAGCAGCTTAGAGTCCAACCCGGACACTAATCGGTTCTTC.

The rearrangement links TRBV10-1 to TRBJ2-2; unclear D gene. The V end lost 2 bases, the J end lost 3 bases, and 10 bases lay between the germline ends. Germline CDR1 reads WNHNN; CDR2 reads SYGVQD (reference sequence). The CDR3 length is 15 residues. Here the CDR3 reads CASSEVTGYTGELFF. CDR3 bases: TGCGCCAGCAGTGAGGTGACTGGGTACACCGGGGAGCTGTTTTTT.

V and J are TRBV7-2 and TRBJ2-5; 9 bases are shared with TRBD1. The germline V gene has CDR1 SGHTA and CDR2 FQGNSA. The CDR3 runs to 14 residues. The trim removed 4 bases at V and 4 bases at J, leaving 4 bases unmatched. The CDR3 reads CASSSRQGVETQYF. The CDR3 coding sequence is TGTGCCAGCAGCTCCAGACAGGGGGTAGAGACCCAGTACTTC. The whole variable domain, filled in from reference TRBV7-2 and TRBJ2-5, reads GAGVSQSPSNKVTEKGKDVELRCDPISGHTALYWYRQSLGQGLEFLIYFQGNSAPDKSGLPSDRFSAERTGGSVSTLTIQRTQQEDSAVYLCASSSRQGVETQYFGPGTRLLVL.

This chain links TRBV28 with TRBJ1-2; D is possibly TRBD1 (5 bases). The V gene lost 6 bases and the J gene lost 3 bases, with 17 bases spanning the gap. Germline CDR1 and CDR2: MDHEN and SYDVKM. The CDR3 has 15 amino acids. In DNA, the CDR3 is TGTGCCAGCAGACACTTCCTAACAGGAGACTATGGCTACACCTTC. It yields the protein CASRHFLTGDYGYTF.

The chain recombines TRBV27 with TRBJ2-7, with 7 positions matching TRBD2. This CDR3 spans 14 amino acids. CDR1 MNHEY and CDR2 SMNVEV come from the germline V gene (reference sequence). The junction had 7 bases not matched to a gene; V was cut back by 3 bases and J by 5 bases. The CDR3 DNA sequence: TGTGCCAGCAGTTTGTCGAGCGGGATACACGAGCAGTACTTC. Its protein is CASSLSSGIHEQYF.

The CDR3 DNA sequence: TGCAGCGTTGGGGACAGTTTAAGCGAAAAACTGTTTTTT. Its translation: CSVGDSLSEKLFF. The V and J genes are TRBV29-1 and TRBJ1-4; 7 bases agree with TRBD1. CDR1 is SQVTM and CDR2 is ANQGSEA in the germline V gene. V gave up 4 bases and J gave up 8 bases; unmatched junction bases: 7. This CDR3 is built from 13 residues.

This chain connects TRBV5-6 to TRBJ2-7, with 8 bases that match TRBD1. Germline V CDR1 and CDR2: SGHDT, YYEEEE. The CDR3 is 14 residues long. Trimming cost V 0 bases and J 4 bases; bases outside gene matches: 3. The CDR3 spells CASSLADRGYEQYF. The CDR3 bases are TGTGCCAGCAGCTTGGCCGACAGGGGATACGAGCAGTACTTC.

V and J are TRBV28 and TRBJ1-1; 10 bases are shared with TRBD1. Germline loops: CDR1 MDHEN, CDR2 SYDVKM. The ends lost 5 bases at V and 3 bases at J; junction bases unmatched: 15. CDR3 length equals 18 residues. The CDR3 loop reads CASSPTRDRGPSYTEAFF. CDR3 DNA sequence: TGTGCCAGCAGTCCCACTAGGGACAGGGGTCCTTCATACACTGAAGCTTTCTTT.

The CDR3 DNA reads as TGTGCCAGCAGCTCGGGGACTGCCTATTCACCCCTCCACTTT. It yields the protein CASSSGTAYSPLHF. The chain employs TRBV5-4 and TRBJ1-6, with D possibly TRBD1 on 5 matching bases. This CDR3 spans 14 amino acids. Between the trimmed V and J ends, which lost 3 bases and 8 bases, there was a span of 12 bases. Per germline, CDR1 SGHNT and CDR2 YYREEE (reference sequence).

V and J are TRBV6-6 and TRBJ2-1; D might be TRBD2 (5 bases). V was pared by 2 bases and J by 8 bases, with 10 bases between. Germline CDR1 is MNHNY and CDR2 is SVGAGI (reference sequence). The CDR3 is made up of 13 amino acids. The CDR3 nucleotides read TGTGCCAGCAGTTACGAGGGTATGGATGAGCAGTTCTTC. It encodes CASSYEGMDEQFF.

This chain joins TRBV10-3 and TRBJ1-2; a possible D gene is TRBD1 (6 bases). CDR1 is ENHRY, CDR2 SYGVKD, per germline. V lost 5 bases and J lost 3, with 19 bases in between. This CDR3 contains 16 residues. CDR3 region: CAISTRTGTSDYGYTF. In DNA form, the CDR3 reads TGTGCCATCAGTACCCGAACAGGGACCTCGGACTATGGCTACACCTTC.

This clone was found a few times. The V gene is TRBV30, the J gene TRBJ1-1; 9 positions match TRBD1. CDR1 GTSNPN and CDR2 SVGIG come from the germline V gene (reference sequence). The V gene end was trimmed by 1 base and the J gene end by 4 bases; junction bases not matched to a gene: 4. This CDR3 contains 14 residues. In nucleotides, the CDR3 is TGTGCCTGGAGTGAAGGACAGGGGTCCACTGAAGCTTTCTTT. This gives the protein CAWSEGQGSTEAFF. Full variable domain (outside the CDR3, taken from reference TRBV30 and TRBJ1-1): SQTIHQWPATLVQPVGSPLSLECTVEGTSNPNLYWYRQAAGRGLQLLFYSVGIGQISSEVPQNLSASRPQDRQFILSSKKLLLSDSGFYLCAWSEGQGSTEAFFGQGTRLTVV.

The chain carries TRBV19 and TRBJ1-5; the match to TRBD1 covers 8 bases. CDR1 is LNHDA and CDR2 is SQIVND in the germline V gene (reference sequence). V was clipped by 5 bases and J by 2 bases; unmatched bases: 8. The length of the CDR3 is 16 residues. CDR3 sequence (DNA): TGTGCCAGTAGTCCACTGACAGGGGCTGGCAATCAGCCCCAGCATTTT. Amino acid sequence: CASSPLTGAGNQPQHF.

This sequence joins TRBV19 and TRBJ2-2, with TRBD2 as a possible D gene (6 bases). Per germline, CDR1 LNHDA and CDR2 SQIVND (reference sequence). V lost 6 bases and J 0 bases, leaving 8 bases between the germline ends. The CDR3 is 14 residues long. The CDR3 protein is CASRWTTNTGELFF. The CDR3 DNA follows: TGTGCCAGTAGATGGACTACGAACACCGGGGAGCTGTTTTTT.

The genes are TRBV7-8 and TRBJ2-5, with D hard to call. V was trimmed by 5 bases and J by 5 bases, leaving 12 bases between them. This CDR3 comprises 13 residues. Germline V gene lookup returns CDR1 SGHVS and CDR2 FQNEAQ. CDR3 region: CASSPPARETQYF. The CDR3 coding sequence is TGTGCCAGCAGCCCCCCCGCCCGGGAGACCCAGTACTTC.

The CDR3 DNA sequence: TGTGCCAGTAGTATGGAGGGGTTGGGCACTGAAGCTTTCTTT. Translated: CASSMEGLGTEAFF. The chain carries TRBV19 and TRBJ1-1; the D gene is possibly TRBD1 (5 bases). This CDR3 is built from 14 residues. Germline lookup yields CDR1 LNHDA and CDR2 SQIVND (reference sequence). The V end was cut by 3 bases, the J end by 4 bases, with 12 bases between.

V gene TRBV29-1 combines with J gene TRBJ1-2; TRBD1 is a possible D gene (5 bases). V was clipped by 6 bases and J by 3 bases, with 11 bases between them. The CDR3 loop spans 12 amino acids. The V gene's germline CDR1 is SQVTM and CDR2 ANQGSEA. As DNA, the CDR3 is TGCAGCGTCGTGCAGGGCGACTATGGCTACACCTTC. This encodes CSVVQGDYGYTF.

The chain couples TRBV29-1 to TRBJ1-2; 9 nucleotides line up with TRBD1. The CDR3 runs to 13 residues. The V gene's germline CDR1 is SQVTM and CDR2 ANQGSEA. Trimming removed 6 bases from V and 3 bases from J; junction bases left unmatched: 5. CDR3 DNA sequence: TGCAGCGTGGGGACAGGGTCGGACTATGGCTACACCTTC. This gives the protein CSVGTGSDYGYTF.

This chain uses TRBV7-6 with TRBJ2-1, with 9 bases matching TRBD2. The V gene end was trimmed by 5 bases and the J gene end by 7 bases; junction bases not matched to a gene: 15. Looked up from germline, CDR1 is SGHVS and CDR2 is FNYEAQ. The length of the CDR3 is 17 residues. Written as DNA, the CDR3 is TGTGCCAGCAGCCCCGGACTGCTAGCGGGGAGAGGGAATGAGCAGTTCTTC. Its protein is CASSPGLLAGRGNEQFF.